This entry lists 3 T cell receptor beta chains sequenced from one sample in a study of blood T cell repertoires in COVID-19. This table comes from immunoSEQ multiplex PCR, and its TCRdb copy is limited to in-frame clones, with some not included. The sample records 100,000 to 150,000 clones, roughly 74% being singletons. The sequencing sample was made of peripheral blood. The source of these receptors is a man aged 55-75 years with acute or convalescent COVID-19.

This clone showed up just once. The V and J genes are TRBV4-2 and TRBJ2-1, with 10 bases aligning to TRBD2. The junction had 2 bases not matched to a gene; V was cut back by 4 bases and J by 5 bases. Germline lookup yields CDR1 LGHNA and CDR2 YNFKEQ. The length of the CDR3 is 14 residues. CDR3 residues: CASSRSGRDNEQFF. The CDR3 DNA is TGTGCCAGCAGCCGGAGCGGGAGGGACAATGAGCAGTTCTTC.

The chain employs TRBV2 and TRBJ1-2, with TRBD1 matching 8 bases. This CDR3 has 12 residues. Unmatched junction bases numbered 4, after V lost 5 bases and J lost 8 bases. CDR1 is SNHLY and CDR2 is FYNNEI in the germline V gene. CDR3 amino acids: CASSWRQGGYTF. CDR3 in DNA: TGTGCCAGCAGTTGGAGACAGGGGGGCTACACCTTC.

The chain joins TRBV5-1 to TRBJ2-2; TRBD2 agrees at 8 bases. In germline, CDR1 is SGHRS, CDR2 YFSETQ. The V gene end was trimmed by 4 bases and the J gene end by 1 base; junction bases not matched to a gene: 6. The CDR3 extends over 16 amino acids. CDR3 sequence reads: CASSLIAGMNTGELFF. The CDR3, as DNA: TGCGCCAGCAGCCTAATAGCGGGGATGAACACCGGGGAGCTGTTTTTT.